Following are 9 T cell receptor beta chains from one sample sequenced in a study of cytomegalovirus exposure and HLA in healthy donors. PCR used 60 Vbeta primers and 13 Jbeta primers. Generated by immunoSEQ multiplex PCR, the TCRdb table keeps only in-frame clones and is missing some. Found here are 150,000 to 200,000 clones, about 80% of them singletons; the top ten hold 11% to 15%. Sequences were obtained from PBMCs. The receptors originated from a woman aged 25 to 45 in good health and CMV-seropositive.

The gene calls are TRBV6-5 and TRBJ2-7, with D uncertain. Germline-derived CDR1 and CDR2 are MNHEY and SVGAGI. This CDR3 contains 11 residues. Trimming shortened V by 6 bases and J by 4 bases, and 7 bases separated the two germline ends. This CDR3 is CASRRDYEQYF. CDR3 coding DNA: TGTGCCAGCAGGCGTGATTACGAGCAGTACTTC.

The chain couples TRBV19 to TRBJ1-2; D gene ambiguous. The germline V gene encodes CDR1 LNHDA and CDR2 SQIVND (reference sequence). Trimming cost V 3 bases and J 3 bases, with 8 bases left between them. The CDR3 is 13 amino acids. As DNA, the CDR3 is TGTGCCAGTAGTATGAGGCACCACTATGGCTACACCTTC. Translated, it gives CASSMRHHYGYTF. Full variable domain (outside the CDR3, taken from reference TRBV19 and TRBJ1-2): DGGITQSPKYLFRKEGQNVTLSCEQNLNHDAMYWYRQDPGQGLRLIYYSQIVNDFQKGDIAEGYSVSREKKESFPLTVTSAQKNPTAFYLCASSMRHHYGYTFGSGTRLTVV.

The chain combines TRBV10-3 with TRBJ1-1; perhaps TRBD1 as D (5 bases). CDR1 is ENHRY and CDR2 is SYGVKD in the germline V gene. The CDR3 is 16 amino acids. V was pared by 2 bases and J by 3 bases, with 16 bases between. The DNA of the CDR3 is TGTGCCATCAGTGAGCCCGGTAGGGGTGGGTACACTGAAGCTTTCTTT. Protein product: CAISEPGRGGYTEAFF.

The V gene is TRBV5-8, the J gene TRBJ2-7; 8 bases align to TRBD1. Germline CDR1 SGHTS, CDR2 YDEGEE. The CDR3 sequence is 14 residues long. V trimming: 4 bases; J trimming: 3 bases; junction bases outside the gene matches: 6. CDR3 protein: CASSVGQVNYEQYF. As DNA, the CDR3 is TGTGCCAGCAGCGTGGGACAGGTCAACTACGAGCAGTACTTC.

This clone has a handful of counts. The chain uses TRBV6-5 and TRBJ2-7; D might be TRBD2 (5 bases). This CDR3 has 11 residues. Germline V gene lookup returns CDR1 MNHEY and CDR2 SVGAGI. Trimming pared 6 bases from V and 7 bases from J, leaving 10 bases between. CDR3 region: CASSGLKEQYF. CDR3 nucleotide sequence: TGTGCCAGCAGCGGACTCAAGGAGCAGTACTTC.

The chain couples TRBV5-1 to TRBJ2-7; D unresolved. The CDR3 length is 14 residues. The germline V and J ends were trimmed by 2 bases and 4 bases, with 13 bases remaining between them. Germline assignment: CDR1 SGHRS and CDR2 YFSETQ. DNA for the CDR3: TGCGCCAGCAGCTTTGTTTCTACCCGATACGAGCAGTACTTC. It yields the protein CASSFVSTRYEQYF.

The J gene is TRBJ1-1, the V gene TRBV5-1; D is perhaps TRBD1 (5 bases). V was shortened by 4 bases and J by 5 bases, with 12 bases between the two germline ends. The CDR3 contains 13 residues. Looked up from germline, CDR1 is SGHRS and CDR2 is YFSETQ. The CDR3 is CASSTGSGTEAFF. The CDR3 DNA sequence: TGCGCCAGCAGCACAGGATCCGGAACTGAAGCTTTCTTT.

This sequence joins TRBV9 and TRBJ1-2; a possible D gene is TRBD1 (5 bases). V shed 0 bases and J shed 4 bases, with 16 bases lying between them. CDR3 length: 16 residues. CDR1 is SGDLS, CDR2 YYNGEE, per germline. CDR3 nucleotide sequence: TGTGCCAGCAGCGTAGAGGTCGGGGGGGGAGCCTATGGCTACACCTTC. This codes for CASSVEVGGGAYGYTF.

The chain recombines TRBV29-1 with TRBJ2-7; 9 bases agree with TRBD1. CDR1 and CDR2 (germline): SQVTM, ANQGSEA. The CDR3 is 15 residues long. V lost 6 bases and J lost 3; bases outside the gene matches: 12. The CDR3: CSVRGTGGPNYEQYF. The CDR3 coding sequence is TGCAGCGTCCGTGGCACAGGGGGCCCGAACTACGAGCAGTACTTC.